This T cell receptor beta chain was profiled in a study of T cells in localized non-small cell lung cancer. Study results and caveats: One tumor region alone was sequenced, and heterogeneity therefore remains possible. Adjacent uninvolved lung had the highest clonality, suggesting focused antigen responses. Appearing in adjacent lung were a median roughly 57 of the top 100 tumor clones.

Only in-frame clones appear in the TCRdb table, and some are missing; sequencing was by immunoSEQ multiplex PCR. The sample holds 45,000 or so clones, roughly 90% seen once. A word on this clone: Its specificity is not known.

CDR1 LNHDA and CDR2 SQIVND come from the germline V gene (reference sequence). There are 17 residues in the CDR3. V was clipped by 5 bases and J by 5 bases, with 21 bases between them. The V and J genes are TRBV19 and TRBJ2-2, with a tentative D call TRBD1 (6 bases). The specimen comprised PBMCs, sampled before any cancer treatment. This TCR came from a woman aged 35 to 70 with stage II lung adenocarcinoma. DNA of the CDR3: TGTGCCAGTAGTTTGACAGGCCCCAGTGGGGGAACCGGGGAGCTGTTTTTT. It encodes CASSLTGPSGGTGELFF. Together with reference TRBV19 and TRBJ2-2, the CDR3 gives the full variable domain: DGGITQSPKYLFRKEGQNVTLSCEQNLNHDAMYWYRQDPGQGLRLIYYSQIVNDFQKGDIAEGYSVSREKKESFPLTVTSAQKNPTAFYLCASSLTGPSGGTGELFFGEGSRLTVL.